Listed below are T cell receptor beta chains from one sample, sequenced in a study of regulatory T cells in long-lasting Graves disease. TCRdb reprocessed the multiplex PCR reads with MiXCR, giving one entry per CDR3 protein. The sample has some 300,000 distinct CDR3 sequences, roughly a fifth seen once; the top ten hold roughly three fifths. The sequencing here drew on peripheral blood mononuclear cells (PBMCs), taken when the disease was refractory, from a patient treated with antithyroid drugs. The receptors come from a female donor with Graves disease. Each CDR3 is given with its conserved first and last residue. The D gene is left open where the match is weak. Size tells how often a clone was seen (once, few, many) or the class of an expanded clone, and some rows leave it out.

abundance	d_gene	v_gene	len	j_gene	CDR3aa	CDR3nt
.	.	TRBV6-2/TRBV6-3	13	TRBJ2-4	CASSYSVRDIQYF	TGTGCCAGCAGTTACTCGGTCAGGGACATTCAGTACTTC
.	.	TRBV5-1	14	TRBJ1-4	CASRTIGRNEKLFF	TGCGCCAGCAGAACTATCGGCCGTAATGAAAAACTGTTTTTT
many	.	TRBV28	18	TRBJ2-5	CASSPVDVQGLGQETQYF	TGTGCCAGCAGTCCCGTGGATGTTCAGGGATTAGGACAAGAGACCCAGTACTTC
.	TRBD1	TRBV7-2	17	TRBJ2-3	CASSFGYRGGYTDTQYF	TGTGCCAGCAGCTTTGGGTACAGGGGTGGGTACACAGATACGCAGTATTTT
few	.	TRBV10-1	12	TRBJ2-7	CASTPHGYEQYF	TGCGCCAGCACCCCCCACGGGTACGAGCAGTACTTC
.	TRBD2	TRBV12-3/TRBV12-4	16	TRBJ2-7	CASSTSVGGSLNEQYF	TGTGCCAGCAGTACCTCGGTGGGCGGGAGTCTCAACGAGCAGTACTTC
many	.	TRBV20-1	12	TRBJ2-5	CSAPGSSETQYF	TGCAGTGCTCCTGGATCTTCAGAGACCCAGTACTTC
few	.	TRBV29-1	13	TRBJ2-7	CSVAKQDSYEQYF	TGCAGCGTCGCTAAACAGGACTCCTACGAGCAGTACTTC
many	TRBD1	TRBV28	12	TRBJ2-7	CASRTGRGEQYF	TGTGCCAGCAGGACAGGGAGAGGCGAGCAGTACTTC
.	.	TRBV28	20	TRBJ2-7	CASSSLITRAGWDRSYEQYF	TGTGCCAGCAGTTCCCTTATTACACGGGCCGGGTGGGACCGGTCCTACGAGCAGTACTTC